Sequencing of this T cell receptor beta chain was carried out in a study of T cell responses to AZD1222 COVID-19 vaccine. Study details: Second doses that came at about 4 or about 12 weeks were put together. Whole-study results and caveats: The study identified only a handful of AZD1222 recipients as seropositive at baseline.

The germline gives CDR1 SGHDT, CDR2 YYEEEE. The CDR3 covers 16 residues. V lost 4 bases, J lost 0 bases, and 16 bases lay in between. On this clone: Its antigen is still unknown.

Data came from immunoSEQ multiplex PCR; TCRdb stores just in-frame clones and leaves some out. The sample yields some 200,000 clones, 80% to 90% seen once. The chain couples TRBV5-6 to TRBJ1-2; a possible D gene is TRBD1 (5 bases). Sequencing was performed on peripheral blood, taken on day 0 of AZD1222 vaccination. The sequence came from an adult in good health. CDR3 sequence reads: CASSIGATGSNYGYTF. For the CDR3, the DNA is TGTGCCAGCAGCATAGGAGCCACAGGTTCTAACTATGGCTACACCTTC.